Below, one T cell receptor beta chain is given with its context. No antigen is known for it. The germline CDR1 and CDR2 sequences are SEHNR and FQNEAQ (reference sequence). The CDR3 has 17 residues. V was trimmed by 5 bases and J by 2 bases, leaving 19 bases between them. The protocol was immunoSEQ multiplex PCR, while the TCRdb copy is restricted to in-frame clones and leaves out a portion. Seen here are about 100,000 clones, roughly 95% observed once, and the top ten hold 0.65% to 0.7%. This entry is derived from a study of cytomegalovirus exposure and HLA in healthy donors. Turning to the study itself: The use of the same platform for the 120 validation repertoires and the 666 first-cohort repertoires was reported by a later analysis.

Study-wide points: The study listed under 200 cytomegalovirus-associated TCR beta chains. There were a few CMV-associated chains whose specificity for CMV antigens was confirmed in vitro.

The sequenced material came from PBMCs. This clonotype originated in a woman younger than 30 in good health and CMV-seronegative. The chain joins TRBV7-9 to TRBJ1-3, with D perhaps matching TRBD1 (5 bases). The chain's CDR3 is CASSSPGLNTPGNTIYF. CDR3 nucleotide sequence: TGTGCCAGCAGCAGCCCGGGACTCAATACCCCTGGAAACACCATATATTTT.